This T cell receptor beta chain was obtained from a study of OX40 agonist ivuxolimab in advanced cancers. Regarding the complete study: Ivuxolimab was a fully human IgG2 agonistic monoclonal antibody targeting the costimulatory receptor OX40 (CD134). Intravenous ivuxolimab was administered to patients every 2 weeks at six dose levels: 0.01, 0.1, 0.3, 1.5, 3 and 10 mg/kg. Of the approximately 50 patients in dose escalation, approximately 20 had hepatocellular carcinoma, about 15 had melanoma, 9 had renal cell carcinoma and 9 had head and neck cancer. In the dose-escalation cohort, around four fifths of patients were male, and the mean age was approximately 64 years, with a range of about 23 to 85. Prior anti-PD-1, anti-PD-L1 or anti-CTLA-4 therapy was permitted, and checkpoint inhibitors had been received by around 39% of dose-escalation patients. Partial responses occurred in three dose-escalation patients, of whom one had hepatocellular carcinoma and two had cutaneous melanoma. The point of sequencing TCRbeta in the periphery was to test whether ivuxolimab changed TCR sequence diversity and drove clonal T-cell expansion. The monotherapy dose-escalation portion (N = 52 patients) of the phase I ivuxolimab trial is reported in the paper.

Of note for this clone: The clone's antigen remains unknown. Nothing much larger sits one base from this clone, and base qualities are not available.

Genomic DNA was isolated from the sorted cells so that the TCRbeta CDR3 region could be sequenced. The immunoSEQ Assay was used to sequence the TCRbeta CDR3 regions. Sourced from immuneACCESS, this table was stored by TCRdb with only in-frame sequences that have V and J called. A share of the clones is absent; for the studies checked, an unresolved V gene accounts for under half, and the remainder has no known explanation. In this sample the table shows 70,000 to 95,000 clones, around 88% of which occur a single time. The top ten clones comprise roughly 0.76% of the sample. Patients with autoimmune disease history or receiving systemic immunosuppression were excluded from the trial. Peripheral blood for TCR sequencing was drawn from every dose cohort at baseline, at cycle 4 day 1 and at cycle 7 day 1. Samples came from an open-label, multicenter, first-in-human phase I dose-escalation trial of ivuxolimab. Adults with locally advanced or metastatic melanoma, renal cell carcinoma, hepatocellular carcinoma or head and neck squamous cell carcinoma were enrolled in the trial. Before TCR sequencing, CD4+ and CD8+ T cells were separately sorted from peripheral blood.

Study-level results and caveats: After ivuxolimab, expanded clones were on average more numerous among CD8+ T cells than among CD4+ T cells. Clonal expansion of both CD4+ and CD8+ blood T cells was observed from baseline to week 6 at doses 0.1 to 3.0 mg/kg. In partial responders in the 0.1-3.0 mg/kg groups, normalized peripheral clonal expansion was found to be among the lowest, especially among CD8+ T cells. Antigen specificity was not determined for the clonally expanded peripheral T cells. Low levels of normalized T-cell clonal expansion were also seen in some patients who did not respond.

V is shortened by 2 bases, J by 0 bases, and the region joining them spans 5 bases. The CDR3, from cysteine to phenylalanine, totals 15 residues. Just CDR3 DNA is preserved here, 45 bases in frame from base 1. From a lookup of the germline V gene, CDR1 and CDR2 are MNHEY and SVGAGI. This material consisted of CD4+ or CD8+ T cells sorted from blood, taken in a trial of the OX40 agonist ivuxolimab. This clonotype was obtained from an adult with an advanced solid tumor such as melanoma, head and neck, liver or kidney cancer. The V gene is TRBV6-5 and the J gene is TRBJ2-6; confidence is insufficient to name the D gene. The CDR3 loop reads CASSYKNSGANVLTF. The DNA is TGTGCCAGCAGTTACAAGAACTCTGGGGCCAACGTCCTGACTTTC.